This TCR beta chain was sequenced for a study of OX40 agonist ivuxolimab in advanced cancers. Regarding the study in general: Ivuxolimab, which targeted the costimulatory receptor OX40 (CD134), was an agonistic, fully human IgG2 monoclonal antibody. Of the approximately 50 dose-escalation patients, hepatocellular carcinoma was present in roughly 19, melanoma in approximately 15, renal cell carcinoma in 9 and head and neck cancer in 9. The paper reports the monotherapy dose-escalation portion (N of about 50 patients) of the phase I ivuxolimab trial. Partial responses occurred in three dose-escalation patients: two with cutaneous melanoma and one with hepatocellular carcinoma. Prior anti-PD-1, anti-PD-L1 or anti-CTLA-4 therapy was permitted, and approximately 40% of dose-escalation patients had received checkpoint inhibitors. The dose-escalation cohort was 82.7% male with a mean age of roughly 62 years, ranging from about 20 to 85. Intravenous ivuxolimab was administered to patients every 2 weeks at six dose levels: 0.01, 0.1, 0.3, 1.5, 3 and 10 mg/kg. The point of sequencing TCRbeta in the periphery was to test whether ivuxolimab changed TCR sequence diversity and drove clonal T-cell expansion. General conclusions and limits of the study: Which antigens the clonally expanded peripheral T cells were specific for was not determined. At doses of 0.1 to 3.0 mg/kg, clonal expansion of both CD4+ and CD8+ T cells in blood was seen between baseline and week 6. Low levels of normalized T-cell clonal expansion were also seen in some patients who did not respond. After ivuxolimab, CD8+ T cells had more expanded clones than CD4+ T cells on average. In partial responders in the 0.1-3.0 mg/kg groups, normalized peripheral clonal expansion was found to be among the lowest, especially among CD8+ T cells.

Looking up the germline V gene yields CDR1 MNHEY and CDR2 SVGAGI. The cysteine opens and the phenylalanine closes a CDR3 of 13 amino acids. Of the read, only the CDR3 DNA is kept; its 39 bases are in frame from base 1. The V end loses 6 bases and the J end loses 7 bases, and a stretch of 12 bases separates them. Patients with a history of autoimmune disease or receiving systemic immunosuppression were excluded from the trial. Peripheral blood for TCR sequencing was drawn from every dose cohort at baseline, at cycle 4 day 1 and at cycle 7 day 1. Samples came from an open-label, multicenter, first-in-human phase I dose-escalation trial of ivuxolimab. The trial enrolled adults with locally advanced or metastatic head and neck squamous cell, hepatocellular, melanoma or renal cell carcinoma. CD4+ and CD8+ T cells were sorted separately from peripheral blood before TCR sequencing. For sequencing of the TCRbeta CDR3 region, genomic DNA was extracted from the sorted cells. TCRbeta CDR3 regions were sequenced using the immunoSEQ Assay. Not all clones reach the TCRdb copy of this immuneACCESS table, which keeps in-frame sequences only. Checked studies attribute under half of the gap to unresolved V genes and leave the rest unexplained. The sample table contains 73,000 or so clones; only one count was recorded for roughly nine tenths of them. The biggest ten clones account for more than 0.4% of the sample.

Turning to this clone: Its recognized antigen is unknown. One base away there is no much larger clone; base qualities are not given.

The V and J genes are TRBV6-5 and TRBJ2-2; TRBD1 is possibly the D segment (6 matching bases). Sample: CD4+ or CD8+ T cells sorted from blood, taken in a trial of the OX40 agonist ivuxolimab. The receptor was derived from an adult with an advanced solid tumor such as melanoma, head and neck, liver or kidney cancer. The nucleotides are TGTGCCAGCAGACAACAGGGTGTCGGGGAGCTGTTTTTT. This encodes CASRQQGVGELFF.